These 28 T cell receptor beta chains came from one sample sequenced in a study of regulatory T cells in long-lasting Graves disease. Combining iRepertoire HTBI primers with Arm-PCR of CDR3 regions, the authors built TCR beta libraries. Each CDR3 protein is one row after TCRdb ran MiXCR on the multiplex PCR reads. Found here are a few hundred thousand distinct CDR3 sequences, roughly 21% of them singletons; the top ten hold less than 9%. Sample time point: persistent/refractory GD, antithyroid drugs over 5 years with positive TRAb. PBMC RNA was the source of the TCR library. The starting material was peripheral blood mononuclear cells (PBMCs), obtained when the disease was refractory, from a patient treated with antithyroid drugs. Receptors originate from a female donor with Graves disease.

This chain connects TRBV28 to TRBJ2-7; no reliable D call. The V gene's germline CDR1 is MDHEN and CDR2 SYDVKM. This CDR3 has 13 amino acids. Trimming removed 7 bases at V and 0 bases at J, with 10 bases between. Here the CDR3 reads CASTFPSSYEQYF. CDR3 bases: TGTGCCAGCACCTTCCCGAGCTCCTACGAGCAGTACTTC.

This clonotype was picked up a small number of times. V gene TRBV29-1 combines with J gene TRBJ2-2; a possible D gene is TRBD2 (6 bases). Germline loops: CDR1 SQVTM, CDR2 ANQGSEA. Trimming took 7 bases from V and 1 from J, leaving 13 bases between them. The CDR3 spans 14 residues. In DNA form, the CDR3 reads TGCAGCGCCCTTGGGCGGGAGAACACCGGGGAGCTGTTTTTT. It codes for CSALGRENTGELFF.

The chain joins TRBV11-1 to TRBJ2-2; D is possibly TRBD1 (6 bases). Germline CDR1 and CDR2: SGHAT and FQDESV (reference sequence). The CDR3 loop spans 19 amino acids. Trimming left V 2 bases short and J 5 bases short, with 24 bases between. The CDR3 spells CASSLRTWGLGASTGELFF. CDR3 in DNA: TGTGCCAGCAGCTTACGTACATGGGGGCTGGGGGCATCGACCGGGGAGCTGTTTTTT.

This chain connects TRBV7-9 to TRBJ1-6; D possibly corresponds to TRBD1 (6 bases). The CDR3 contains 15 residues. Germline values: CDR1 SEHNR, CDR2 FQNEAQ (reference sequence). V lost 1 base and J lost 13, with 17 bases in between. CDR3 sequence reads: CASSLGGTRDMPLHF. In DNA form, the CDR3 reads TGTGCCAGCAGCTTAGGGGGAACAAGGGACATGCCCCTCCACTTT.

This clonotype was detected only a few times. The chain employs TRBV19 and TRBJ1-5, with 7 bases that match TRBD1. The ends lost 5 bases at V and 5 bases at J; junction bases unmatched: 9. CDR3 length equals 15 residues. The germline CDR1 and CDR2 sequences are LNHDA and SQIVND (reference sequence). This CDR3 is CASSFSWQGDQPQHF. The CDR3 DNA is TGTGCCAGTAGTTTTTCTTGGCAGGGGGATCAGCCCCAGCATTTT.

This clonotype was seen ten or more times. CDR3 bases: TGCAGTGCTAGTCCGGGACTAGCAGGGGAGACCCAGTACTTC. Translated: CSASPGLAGETQYF. The J gene is TRBJ2-5, the V gene TRBV20-1; TRBD2 matches at 9 bases. Trimming at V came to 3 bases and at J to 5 bases, leaving 7 bases not matched to a gene. The germline gives CDR1 DFQATT, CDR2 SNEGSKA (reference sequence). CDR3 length: 14 residues.

The CDR3 DNA is TGCGCCAGCAGCCCAGGGTTTGGAGGCACTGAAGCTTTCTTT. It encodes CASSPGFGGTEAFF. The rearrangement links TRBV5-1 to TRBJ1-1; the D gene is possibly TRBD1 (5 bases). The CDR3 runs 14 residues. Trimming removed 4 bases from V and 4 bases from J, with 14 bases in between. Germline loops: CDR1 SGHRS, CDR2 YFSETQ. Full variable domain (rest looked up from reference TRBV5-1 and TRBJ1-1): KAGVTQTPRYLIKTRGQQVTLSCSPISGHRSVSWYQQTPGQGLQFLFEYFSETQRNKGNFPGRFSGRQFSNSRSEMNVSTLELGDSALYLCASSPGFGGTEAFFGQGTRLTVV.

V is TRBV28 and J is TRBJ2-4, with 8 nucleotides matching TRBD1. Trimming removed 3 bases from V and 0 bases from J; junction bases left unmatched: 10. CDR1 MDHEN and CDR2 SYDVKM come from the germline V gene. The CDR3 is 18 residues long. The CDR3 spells CASSFHFRTGIAKNIQYF. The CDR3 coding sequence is TGTGCCAGCAGTTTCCACTTCCGGACAGGGATAGCCAAAAACATTCAGTACTTC. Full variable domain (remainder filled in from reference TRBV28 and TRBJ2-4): DVKVTQSSRYLVKRTGEKVFLECVQDMDHENMFWYRQDPGLGLRLIYFSYDVKMKEKGDIPEGYSVSREKKERFSLILESASTNQTSMYLCASSFHFRTGIAKNIQYFGAGTRLSVL.

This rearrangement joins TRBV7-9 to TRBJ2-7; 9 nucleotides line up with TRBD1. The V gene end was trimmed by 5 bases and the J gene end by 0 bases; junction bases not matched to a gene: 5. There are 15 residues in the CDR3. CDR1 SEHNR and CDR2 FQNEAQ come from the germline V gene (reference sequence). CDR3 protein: CASSTGTGLSYEQYF. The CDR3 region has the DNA TGTGCCAGCAGCACCGGGACAGGGCTCTCCTACGAGCAGTACTTC.

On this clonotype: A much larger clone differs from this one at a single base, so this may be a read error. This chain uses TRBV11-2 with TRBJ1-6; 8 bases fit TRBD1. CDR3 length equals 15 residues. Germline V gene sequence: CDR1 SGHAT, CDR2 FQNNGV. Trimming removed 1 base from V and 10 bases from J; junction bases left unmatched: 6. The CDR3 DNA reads TGTGCCAGCAGCTTAGGTGACAGGGGAGAATCACCCCTCCACTTT. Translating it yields CASSLGDRGESPLHF.

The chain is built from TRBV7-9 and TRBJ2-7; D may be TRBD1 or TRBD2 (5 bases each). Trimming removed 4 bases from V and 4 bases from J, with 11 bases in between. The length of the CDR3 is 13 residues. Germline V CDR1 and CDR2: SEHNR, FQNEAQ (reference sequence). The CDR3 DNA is TGTGCCAGCAGCTCTAACGAGGGGTACGAGCAGTACTTC. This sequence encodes CASSSNEGYEQYF.

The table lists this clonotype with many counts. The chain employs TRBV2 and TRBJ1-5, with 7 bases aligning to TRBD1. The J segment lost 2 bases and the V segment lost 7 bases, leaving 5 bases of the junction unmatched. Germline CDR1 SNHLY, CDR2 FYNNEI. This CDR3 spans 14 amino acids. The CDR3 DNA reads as TGTGCCAGCACGCCAGGGGGTCGCAATCAGCCCCAGCATTTT. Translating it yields CASTPGGRNQPQHF. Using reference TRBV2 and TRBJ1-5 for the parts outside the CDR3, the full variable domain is EPEVTQTPSHQVTQMGQEVILRCVPISNHLYFYWYRQILGQKVEFLVSFYNNEISEKSEIFDDQFSVERPDGSNFTLKIRSTKLEDSAMYFCASTPGGRNQPQHFGDGTRLSIL.

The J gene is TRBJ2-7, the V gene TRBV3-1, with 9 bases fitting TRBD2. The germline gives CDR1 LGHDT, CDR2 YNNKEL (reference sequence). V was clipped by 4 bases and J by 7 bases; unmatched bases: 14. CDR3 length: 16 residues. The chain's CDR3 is CASSPWVAGGPGEQYF. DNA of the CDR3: TGTGCCAGCAGCCCGTGGGTTGCGGGAGGGCCGGGGGAGCAGTACTTC.

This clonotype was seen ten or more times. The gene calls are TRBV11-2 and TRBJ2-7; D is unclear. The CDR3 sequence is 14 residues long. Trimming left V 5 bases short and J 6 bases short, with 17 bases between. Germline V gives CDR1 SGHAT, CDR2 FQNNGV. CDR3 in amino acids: CASSPEGRWAEQYF. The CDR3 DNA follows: TGTGCCAGCAGCCCCGAAGGCCGGTGGGCCGAGCAGTACTTC. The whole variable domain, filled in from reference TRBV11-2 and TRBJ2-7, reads EAGVAQSPRYKIIEKRQSVAFWCNPISGHATLYWYQQILGQGPKLLIQFQNNGVVDDSQLPKDRFSAERLKGVDSTLKIQPAKLEDSAVYLCASSPEGRWAEQYFGPGTRLTVT.

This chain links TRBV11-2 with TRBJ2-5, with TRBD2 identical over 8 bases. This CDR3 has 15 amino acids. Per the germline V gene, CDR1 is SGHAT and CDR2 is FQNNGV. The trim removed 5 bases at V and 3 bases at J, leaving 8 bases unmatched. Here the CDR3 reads CASSAKEAGEETQYF. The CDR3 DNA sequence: TGTGCCAGCAGCGCGAAAGAAGCGGGAGAAGAGACCCAGTACTTC.

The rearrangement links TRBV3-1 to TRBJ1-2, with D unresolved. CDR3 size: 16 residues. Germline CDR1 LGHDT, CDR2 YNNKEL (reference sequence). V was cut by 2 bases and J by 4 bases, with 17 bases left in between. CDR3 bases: TGTGCCAGCAGCCAAAGGTGGAAGGGTCGCGGCTATGGCTACACCTTC. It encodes CASSQRWKGRGYGYTF.

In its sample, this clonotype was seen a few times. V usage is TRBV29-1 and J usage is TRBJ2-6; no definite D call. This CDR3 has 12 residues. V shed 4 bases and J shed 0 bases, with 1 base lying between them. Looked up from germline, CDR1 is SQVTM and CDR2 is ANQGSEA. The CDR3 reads CSVASGANVLTF. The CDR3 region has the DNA TGCAGCGTTGCCTCTGGGGCCAACGTCCTGACTTTC.

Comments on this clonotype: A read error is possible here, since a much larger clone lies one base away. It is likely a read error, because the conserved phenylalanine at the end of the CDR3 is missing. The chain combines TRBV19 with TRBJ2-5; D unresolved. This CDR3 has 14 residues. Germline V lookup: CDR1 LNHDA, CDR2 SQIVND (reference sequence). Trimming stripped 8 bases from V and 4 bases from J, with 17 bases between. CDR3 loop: CASSSSVIGETQYL. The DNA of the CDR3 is TGTGCCAGTTCCTCATCGGTTATCGGAGAGACCCAGTACCTC.

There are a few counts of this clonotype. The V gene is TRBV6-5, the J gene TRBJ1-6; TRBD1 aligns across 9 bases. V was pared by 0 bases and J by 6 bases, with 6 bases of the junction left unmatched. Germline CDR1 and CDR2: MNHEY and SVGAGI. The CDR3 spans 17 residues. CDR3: CASSYSVQTGGNSPLHF. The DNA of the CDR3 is TGTGCCAGCAGTTACTCGGTACAGACAGGGGGTAATTCACCCCTCCACTTT.

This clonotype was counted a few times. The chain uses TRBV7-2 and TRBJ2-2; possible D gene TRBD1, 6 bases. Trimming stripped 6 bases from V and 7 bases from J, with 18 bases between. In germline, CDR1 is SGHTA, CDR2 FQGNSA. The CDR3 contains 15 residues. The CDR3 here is CASRPLGATGGELFF. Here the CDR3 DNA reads TGTGCCAGCAGGCCTTTGGGGGCCACGGGCGGGGAGCTGTTTTTT.

In DNA, the CDR3 is TGTGCCAGTAAAGTTGGGCAGAACACCGGGGAGCTGTTTTTT. Translation: CASKVGQNTGELFF. The rearrangement links TRBV12-3 or TRBV12-4 to TRBJ2-2; D is unresolved. The CDR3 covers 14 residues. The V end was cut by 9 bases, the J end by 1 base, with 12 bases between.

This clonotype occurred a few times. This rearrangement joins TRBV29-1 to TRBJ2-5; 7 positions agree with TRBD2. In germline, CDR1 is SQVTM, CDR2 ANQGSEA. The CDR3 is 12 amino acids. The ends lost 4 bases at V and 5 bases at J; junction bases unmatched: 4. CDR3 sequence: CSVALADETQYF. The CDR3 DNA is TGCAGCGTTGCCCTAGCGGATGAGACCCAGTACTTC.

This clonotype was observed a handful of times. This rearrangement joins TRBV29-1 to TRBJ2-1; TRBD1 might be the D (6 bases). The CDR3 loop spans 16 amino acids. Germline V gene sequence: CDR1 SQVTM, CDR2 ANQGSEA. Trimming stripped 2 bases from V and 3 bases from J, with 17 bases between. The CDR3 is CSVEPEDRKNYNEQFF. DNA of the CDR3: TGCAGCGTTGAACCTGAGGACAGAAAAAACTACAATGAGCAGTTCTTC.

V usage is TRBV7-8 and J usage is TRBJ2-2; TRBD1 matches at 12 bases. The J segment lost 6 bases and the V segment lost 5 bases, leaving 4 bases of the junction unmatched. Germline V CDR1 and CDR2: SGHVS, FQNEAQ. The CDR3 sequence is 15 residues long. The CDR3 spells CASSPRDRGPGELFF. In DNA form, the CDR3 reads TGTGCCAGCAGCCCAAGGGACAGGGGGCCCGGGGAGCTGTTTTTT.

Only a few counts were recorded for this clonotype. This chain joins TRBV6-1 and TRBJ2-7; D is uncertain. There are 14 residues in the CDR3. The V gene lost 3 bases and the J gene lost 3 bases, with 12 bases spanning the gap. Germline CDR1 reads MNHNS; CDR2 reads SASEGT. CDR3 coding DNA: TGTGCCAGCAGTGAGGGTTCGGATTACTACGAGCAGTACTTC. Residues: CASSEGSDYYEQYF.

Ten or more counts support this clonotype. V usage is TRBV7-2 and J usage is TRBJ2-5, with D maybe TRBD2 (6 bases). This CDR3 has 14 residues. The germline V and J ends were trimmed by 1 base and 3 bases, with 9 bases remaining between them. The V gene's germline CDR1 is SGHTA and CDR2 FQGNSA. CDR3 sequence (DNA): TGTGCCAGCAGCTTAGTGGAGGGGAAAGAGACCCAGTACTTC. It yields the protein CASSLVEGKETQYF. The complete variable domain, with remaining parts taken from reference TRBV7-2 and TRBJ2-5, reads GAGVSQSPSNKVTEKGKDVELRCDPISGHTALYWYRQSLGQGLEFLIYFQGNSAPDKSGLPSDRFSAERTGGSVSTLTIQRTQQEDSAVYLCASSLVEGKETQYFGPGTRLLVL.

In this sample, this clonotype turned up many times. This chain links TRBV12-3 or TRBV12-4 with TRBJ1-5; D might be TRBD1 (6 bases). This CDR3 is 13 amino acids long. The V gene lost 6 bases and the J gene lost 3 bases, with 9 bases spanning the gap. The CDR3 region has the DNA TGTGCCAGCAGCGGACAGTTCAATCAGCCCCAGCATTTT. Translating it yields CASSGQFNQPQHF.

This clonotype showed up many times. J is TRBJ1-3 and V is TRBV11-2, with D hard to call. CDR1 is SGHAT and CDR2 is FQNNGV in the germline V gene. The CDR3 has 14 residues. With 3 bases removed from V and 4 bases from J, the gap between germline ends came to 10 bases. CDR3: CASSLGGFGNTIYF. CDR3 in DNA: TGTGCCAGCAGCTTGGGTGGATTCGGAAACACCATATATTTT.